One and the same sample provided the 32 T cell receptor beta chains below, sequenced in a study of T-cell reconstitution after alpha-beta-depleted transplantation in children. Using unique molecular identifiers, the investigators prepared the TCRbeta library. Using its own MiXCR run on the PCR reads, TCRdb lists one record per CDR3 protein. Of about 830,000 distinct CDR3 sequences listed, around 17% are singletons. The source was PBMCs, mostly from graft donor cells, collected 360 days after TCRalphabeta/CD19-depleted stem cell transplant. Receptor source: a male patient younger than 18 who had a stem cell transplant for acute lymphoblastic leukemia, so the T cells may come from the graft donor.

This clonotype was seen a handful of times. The V and J genes are TRBV29-1 and TRBJ2-1; 9 nucleotides align to TRBD2. The CDR3 is 13 amino acids. From germline, CDR1 is SQVTM and CDR2 ANQGSEA. The V segment lost 3 bases and the J segment 10 bases; nucleotides outside the gene matches: 7. The CDR3 protein is CSVDSGSAGEQFF. The CDR3 DNA is TGCAGCGTTGATAGCGGGAGTGCGGGCGAGCAGTTCTTC.

This clonotype came up a few times. The genes are TRBV7-2 and TRBJ2-3; 7 positions agree with TRBD2. The CDR3 runs 16 residues. V shed 3 bases, J shed 0 bases, and the junction held 6 bases outside the gene matches. Germline V gene sequence: CDR1 SGHTA, CDR2 FQGNSA. The chain's CDR3 is CASSFPSGTSTDTQYF. The CDR3 DNA reads TGTGCCAGCAGCTTTCCAAGCGGGACTAGCACAGATACGCAGTATTTT.

This clonotype was counted at least ten times. The V call is TRBV12-3 or TRBV12-4, the J call TRBJ2-7; tentatively, D is TRBD1 (5 bases). The CDR3 sequence is 13 residues long. V was cut by 7 bases and J by 1 base, with 11 bases left in between. The chain's CDR3 is CASNQGRSYEQYF. In DNA form, the CDR3 reads TGTGCCAGCAACCAGGGCAGGTCCTACGAGCAGTACTTC.

Many counts were recorded for this clonotype. This chain joins TRBV5-1 and TRBJ2-3; perhaps TRBD2 as D (5 bases). Trimming shortened V by 3 bases and J by 0 bases, and 11 bases separated the two germline ends. The V gene's germline CDR1 is SGHRS and CDR2 YFSETQ. The CDR3 covers 15 residues. In DNA, the CDR3 is TGCGCCAGCAGCTCGAGGACTTCTAGCACAGATACGCAGTATTTT. This sequence encodes CASSSRTSSTDTQYF. The entire variable domain, with the rest obtained from reference TRBV5-1 and TRBJ2-3, is as follows: KAGVTQTPRYLIKTRGQQVTLSCSPISGHRSVSWYQQTPGQGLQFLFEYFSETQRNKGNFPGRFSGRQFSNSRSEMNVSTLELGDSALYLCASSSRTSSTDTQYFGPGTRLTVL.

J is TRBJ1-2 and V is TRBV7-8, with D perhaps matching TRBD1 (5 bases). Per the germline V gene, CDR1 is SGHVS and CDR2 is FQNEAQ. This CDR3 region has 16 residues. The V end was cut by 0 bases, the J end by 3 bases, with 14 bases between. Here the CDR3 reads CASSLALEVGDYGYTF. The CDR3 region has the DNA TGTGCCAGCAGCTTAGCGCTCGAGGTGGGGGACTATGGCTACACCTTC. Supplemented by reference TRBV7-8 and TRBJ1-2, the full variable domain reads GAGVSQSPRYKVAKRGQDVALRCDPISGHVSLFWYQQALGQGPEFLTYFQNEAQLDKSGLPSDRFFAERPEGSVSTLKIQRTQQEDSAVYLCASSLALEVGDYGYTFGSGTRLTVV.

CDR3 DNA: TGTGCCAGCAGCCTAAACTCGGACAGGCTCACCTCCACAGATACGCAGTATTTT. Translating gives CASSLNSDRLTSTDTQYF. This rearrangement joins TRBV4-2 to TRBJ2-3, with TRBD1 matching over 7 bases. The CDR3 sequence is 18 residues long. Germline values: CDR1 LGHNA, CDR2 YNFKEQ. J gave up 2 bases and V 4 bases, and 15 bases lay outside the gene matches.

This clonotype was seen a single time. The chain uses TRBV12-3 or TRBV12-4 and TRBJ2-5; 7 positions agree with TRBD1. The CDR3 spans 16 residues. V trimming: 5 bases; J trimming: 2 bases; junction bases outside the gene matches: 11. The CDR3 reads CASSPWTGGGQETQYF. CDR3 bases: TGTGCCAGCAGTCCTTGGACAGGAGGTGGTCAAGAGACCCAGTACTTC.

This clonotype appeared many times. V usage is TRBV5-1 and J usage is TRBJ2-2; TRBD1 is a possible D gene (5 bases). Deletions cut 0 bases from V and 2 bases from J, with 11 bases between. The CDR3 spans 16 residues. The germline CDR1 and CDR2 sequences are SGHRS and YFSETQ. Here the CDR3 DNA reads TGCGCCAGCAGCTTGGATGCCGGACACAACACCGGGGAGCTGTTTTTT. The encoded protein is CASSLDAGHNTGELFF. The full variable domain, rest sourced from reference TRBV5-1 and TRBJ2-2, is KAGVTQTPRYLIKTRGQQVTLSCSPISGHRSVSWYQQTPGQGLQFLFEYFSETQRNKGNFPGRFSGRQFSNSRSEMNVSTLELGDSALYLCASSLDAGHNTGELFFGEGSRLTVL.

This clonotype came up many times. The chain employs TRBV29-1 and TRBJ2-7; D uncertain. V dropped 2 bases and J dropped 0 bases, with 8 bases sitting between them. The CDR3 runs to 13 residues. CDR1 and CDR2 (germline): SQVTM, ANQGSEA. The CDR3 nucleotides read TGCAGCGTTGAACCGGACGGCTCCTACGAGCAGTACTTC. Its protein is CSVEPDGSYEQYF.

J is TRBJ2-7 and V is TRBV5-1; no firm D call. Trimming removed 0 bases at V and 0 bases at J, with 13 bases between. This CDR3 comprises 16 residues. In germline, CDR1 is SGHRS, CDR2 YFSETQ. This CDR3 reads CASSLVGGTPSYEQYF. CDR3 nucleotide sequence: TGCGCCAGCAGCTTGGTAGGCGGTACACCCTCCTACGAGCAGTACTTC.

This clonotype showed up just a few times. The J gene is TRBJ1-4, the V gene TRBV10-2; D uncertain. The CDR3 contains 14 residues. CDR1 is WSHSY, CDR2 SAAADI, per germline. Trimming shortened V by 2 bases and J by 0 bases, and 4 bases separated the two germline ends. This CDR3 reads CASSETATNEKLFF. CDR3 DNA sequence: TGCGCCAGCAGTGAGACAGCAACTAATGAAAAACTGTTTTTT.

The chain carries TRBV5-1 and TRBJ2-5, with D possibly being TRBD1 (6 bases). The CDR3 covers 15 residues. Germline-derived CDR1 and CDR2 are SGHRS and YFSETQ. V was cut by 3 bases and J by 2 bases, with 14 bases left in between. CDR3 in amino acids: CASSYTGTSQETQYF. CDR3 DNA sequence: TGCGCCAGCAGCTACACCGGGACATCGCAAGAGACCCAGTACTTC.

With regard to this clonotype: Being one base from a much bigger clone, this may be a read error. This rearrangement joins TRBV12-3 or TRBV12-4 to TRBJ2-4, with 10 bases fitting TRBD1. The CDR3 length is 16 residues. V shed 5 bases and J 8 bases; nucleotides not matched to a gene: 12. The CDR3 nucleotides are TGTGCCAGCAGTCCTTGGACAGGGGGGGACGAAGACATTCAGTACTTC. Protein sequence: CASSPWTGGDEDIQYF.

The chain recombines TRBV6-5 with TRBJ2-5; D not resolved. CDR3 length: 15 residues. Germline assignment: CDR1 MNHEY and CDR2 SVGAGI. The germline V and J ends were trimmed by 0 bases and 3 bases, with 11 bases remaining between them. Written as DNA, the CDR3 is TGTGCCAGCAGTTACTCGATACACCCGAAAGAGACCCAGTACTTC. This codes for CASSYSIHPKETQYF.

The chain recombines TRBV7-9 with TRBJ2-7, with D perhaps matching TRBD1 (6 bases). CDR1 SEHNR and CDR2 FQNEAQ come from the germline V gene (reference sequence). Trimming took 5 bases from V and 2 from J, leaving 16 bases between them. The CDR3 extends over 15 amino acids. As DNA, the CDR3 is TGTGCCAGCAGCCAGACACAGGGAATCGCCTACGAGCAGTACTTC. It encodes CASSQTQGIAYEQYF.

This clonotype has ten or more counts. The chain links TRBV12-3 or TRBV12-4 to TRBJ2-7; 16 positions match TRBD2. This CDR3 region has 16 residues. V was pared by 6 bases and J by 4 bases, with 6 bases of the junction left unmatched. CDR3 sequence: CASSLKGLAGGYEQYF. The CDR3, as DNA: TGTGCCAGCAGCCTAAAGGGACTAGCGGGAGGGTACGAGCAGTACTTC.

The rearrangement uses TRBV5-6 and TRBJ2-1; 9 bases are shared with TRBD1. J lost 8 bases, V lost 3 bases, and 6 bases had no gene match. CDR1 is SGHDT, CDR2 YYEEEE, per germline. This CDR3 is built from 14 residues. The CDR3 nucleotides read TGTGCCAGCAGCTCCGGGACAGGGATCGATGAGCAGTTCTTC. Translation: CASSSGTGIDEQFF.

There are many counts of this clonotype. The chain links TRBV7-8 to TRBJ2-7; 7 bases agree with TRBD2. The CDR3 spans 16 residues. With 1 base clipped from V and 2 bases from J, the junction kept 8 bases outside the gene matches. Germline CDR1 and CDR2: SGHVS and FQNEAQ. The CDR3 sequence is CASSLDSQRGAYEQYF. CDR3 DNA sequence: TGTGCCAGCAGCTTAGATTCCCAACGGGGGGCCTACGAGCAGTACTTC.

The rearrangement links TRBV20-1 to TRBJ2-7; 15 nucleotides align to TRBD2. Germline loops: CDR1 DFQATT, CDR2 SNEGSKA (reference sequence). V was pared by 2 bases and J by 3 bases, with 14 bases of the junction left unmatched. The CDR3 sequence is 19 residues long. The CDR3 nucleotides read TGCAGTGCTAGATTCGCCGGACTAGCGGGAGGGCCTGGAGACTACGAGCAGTACTTC. Its translation: CSARFAGLAGGPGDYEQYF.

The chain links TRBV20-1 to TRBJ2-3; 8 positions match TRBD1. J gave up 2 bases and V 4 bases, and 8 bases lay outside the gene matches. The CDR3 sequence is 15 residues long. The V gene's germline CDR1 is DFQATT and CDR2 SNEGSKA (reference sequence). CDR3 DNA: TGCAGTGCTACGGACAGGGATGATTTCACAGATACGCAGTATTTT. It is translated as CSATDRDDFTDTQYF.

This chain links TRBV7-9 with TRBJ2-6, with TRBD2 matching over 8 bases. V lost 6 bases and J lost 0; bases outside the gene matches: 13. CDR1 is SEHNR and CDR2 is FQNEAQ in the germline V gene (reference sequence). The length of the CDR3 is 19 residues. CDR3 sequence reads: CASRPSGRDSSSGANVLTF. CDR3 nucleotide sequence: TGTGCCAGCAGACCTAGCGGGCGAGACAGTTCCTCTGGGGCCAACGTCCTGACTTTC. The entire variable domain, with the rest obtained from reference TRBV7-9 and TRBJ2-6, is as follows: DTGVSQNPRHKITKRGQNVTFRCDPISEHNRLYWYRQTLGQGPEFLTYFQNEAQLEKSRLLSDRFSAERPKGSFSTLEIQRTEQGDSAMYLCASRPSGRDSSSGANVLTFGAGSRLTVL.

Many counts were recorded for this clonotype. This chain's CDR3 is CSAIPISVHNEQFF. The CDR3 nucleotides are TGCAGTGCCATCCCGATTAGCGTTCACAATGAGCAGTTCTTC. This chain uses TRBV20-1 with TRBJ2-1; D is perhaps TRBD2 (5 bases). Germline V gene data show CDR1 as DFQATT and CDR2 as SNEGSKA (reference sequence). This CDR3 spans 14 amino acids. The V end lost 6 bases, the J end lost 5 bases, and 17 bases lay between the germline ends.

This clonotype has ten or more counts. The chain recombines TRBV7-8 with TRBJ1-4; 7 bases align to TRBD1. This CDR3 is 14 amino acids long. The V gene end was trimmed by 1 base and the J gene end by 10 bases; junction bases not matched to a gene: 6. The germline CDR1 and CDR2 sequences are SGHVS and FQNEAQ. The CDR3 here is CASSLGPAGGKLFF. CDR3 bases: TGTGCCAGCAGCTTAGGTCCGGCAGGGGGAAAACTGTTTTTT.

This clonotype appeared a few times. The rearrangement links TRBV10-3 to TRBJ2-1; 9 positions agree with TRBD2. Germline V gene data show CDR1 as ENHRY and CDR2 as SYGVKD. V lost 5 bases and J lost 5; bases outside the gene matches: 4. The CDR3 totals 14 residues. The CDR3 region is CAISLQRGDNEQFF. Here the CDR3 DNA reads TGTGCCATCAGTTTACAGCGGGGGGACAATGAGCAGTTCTTC.

This clonotype was counted only a few times. The chain employs TRBV12-3 or TRBV12-4 and TRBJ2-3; unclear D gene. Deletions cut 6 bases from V and 4 bases from J, with 11 bases between. This CDR3 is built from 13 residues. The CDR3 loop is CASRTGPPDTQYF. The CDR3 coding sequence is TGTGCCAGCAGGACCGGGCCTCCAGATACGCAGTATTTT.

The sample holds a few counts of this clonotype. The V call is TRBV5-1, the J call TRBJ2-7, with 8 positions matching TRBD1. Per the germline V gene, CDR1 is SGHRS and CDR2 is YFSETQ. The CDR3 runs 14 residues. V lost 3 bases to trimming and J lost 0 bases; unmatched junction nucleotides: 2. The CDR3 nucleotides read TGCGCCAGCAGCTGGGACAGGCACTCCTACGAGCAGTACTTC. Its translation is CASSWDRHSYEQYF. Full variable domain (remainder filled in from reference TRBV5-1 and TRBJ2-7): KAGVTQTPRYLIKTRGQQVTLSCSPISGHRSVSWYQQTPGQGLQFLFEYFSETQRNKGNFPGRFSGRQFSNSRSEMNVSTLELGDSALYLCASSWDRHSYEQYFGPGTRLTVT.

The rearrangement uses TRBV28 and TRBJ2-7; TRBD1 matches 8 bases. The V segment lost 6 bases and the J segment 4 bases; nucleotides outside the gene matches: 11. CDR3 length: 15 amino acids. Germline V lookup: CDR1 MDHEN, CDR2 SYDVKM. In nucleotides, the CDR3 is TGTGCCAGCAGCAGTCTCGGAACAGGGGGTTACGAGCAGTACTTC. Translated: CASSSLGTGGYEQYF.

The sample holds a few counts of this clonotype. This chain links TRBV20-1 with TRBJ1-2, with 7 bases aligning to TRBD1. The germline V gene encodes CDR1 DFQATT and CDR2 SNEGSKA (reference sequence). V trimming: 3 bases; J trimming: 3 bases; junction bases outside the gene matches: 7. This CDR3 is built from 14 residues. CDR3 in amino acids: CSASPWGQYYGYTF. DNA of the CDR3: TGCAGTGCTAGCCCATGGGGACAGTACTATGGCTACACCTTC.

The V and J genes are TRBV27 and TRBJ1-1; D possibly corresponds to TRBD1 (6 bases). CDR1 is MNHEY, CDR2 SMNVEV, per germline (reference sequence). V lost 8 bases, J lost 0 bases, and 16 bases lay in between. The CDR3 runs 15 residues. The CDR3 DNA is TGTGCCAGCGAAACCGCCAGGGGCATGAACACTGAAGCTTTCTTT. This encodes CASETARGMNTEAFF.

This clonotype was seen many times. The rearrangement uses TRBV4-1 and TRBJ2-7; 10 bases line up with TRBD2. The V gene end was trimmed by 4 bases and the J gene end by 4 bases; junction bases not matched to a gene: 10. CDR1 and CDR2 (germline): MGHRA, YSYEKL. CDR3 size: 16 residues. CDR3 in DNA: TGCGCCAGCAGCCCTAATCCGGGACTAGCGTTTTACGAGCAGTACTTC. It translates to CASSPNPGLAFYEQYF.

The V gene is TRBV7-6, the J gene TRBJ1-3; unclear D gene. CDR3 length equals 16 residues. Germline lookup yields CDR1 SGHVS and CDR2 FNYEAQ. V shed 1 base and J shed 0 bases, with 10 bases lying between them. The CDR3, as DNA: TGTGCCAGCAGCTTAGGAAAGTATTCCTCTGGAAACACCATATATTTT. Its protein is CASSLGKYSSGNTIYF.

V and J are TRBV3-1 and TRBJ2-7; a possible D gene is TRBD2 (7 bases). V lost 4 bases, J lost 0 bases, and 19 bases lay in between. Per germline, CDR1 LGHDT and CDR2 YNNKEL (reference sequence). The CDR3 has 17 amino acids. The CDR3 DNA sequence: TGTGCCAGCAGCCTCCTCGGGGGGCATCTGTCCTCCTACGAGCAGTACTTC. Translation: CASSLLGGHLSSYEQYF.